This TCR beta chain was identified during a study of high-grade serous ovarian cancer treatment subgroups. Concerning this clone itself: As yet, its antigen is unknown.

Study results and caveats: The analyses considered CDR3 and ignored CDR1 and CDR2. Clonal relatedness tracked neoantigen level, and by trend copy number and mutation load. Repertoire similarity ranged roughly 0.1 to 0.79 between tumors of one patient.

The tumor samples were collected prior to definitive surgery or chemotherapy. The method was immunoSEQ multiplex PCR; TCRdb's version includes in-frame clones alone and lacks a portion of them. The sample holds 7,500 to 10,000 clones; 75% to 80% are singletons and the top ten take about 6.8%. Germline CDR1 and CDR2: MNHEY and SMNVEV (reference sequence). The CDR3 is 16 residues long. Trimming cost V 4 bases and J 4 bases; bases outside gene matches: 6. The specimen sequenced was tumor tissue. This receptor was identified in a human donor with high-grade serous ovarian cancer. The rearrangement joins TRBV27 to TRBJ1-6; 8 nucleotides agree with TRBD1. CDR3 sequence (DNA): TGTGCCAGCAGTTCGACAGGGGCCGCATATAATTCACCCCTCCACTTT. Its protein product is CASSSTGAAYNSPLHF.